This entry lists 12 T cell receptor beta chains sequenced from one sample in a study of blood T cell repertoires in COVID-19 (dated by TCRdb to 2018 to 2020). Libraries were prepared through the immunoSEQ multiplex PCR assay. The table comes from immuneACCESS by way of TCRdb, which keeps in-frame sequences with V and J called. Part of the clones is missing from these tables; in studies checked, under half for an unresolved V gene and the rest for unknown reasons. Recorded for this sample are about 210,000 clones; approximately 82% of them occurred a single time. Jointly, the top ten make up roughly 12% of the sample. Sequenced: peripheral blood. These receptors came from a woman between 40 and 50 years old with acute or convalescent COVID-19.

This clone was seen only once. The chain combines TRBV3-1 (or the pseudogene TRBV3-2) with TRBJ1-4; maybe TRBD1 (6 bases). Germline-derived CDR1 and CDR2 are LGHDT and YNNKEL (reference sequence). Trimming removed 3 bases from V and 8 bases from J, with 13 bases in between. This CDR3 contains 14 residues. CDR3 in DNA: TGTGCCAGCAGCCATACAACAGGGTACGAAAAACTGTTTTTT. Translation: CASSHTTGYEKLFF.

The chain links TRBV5-1 to TRBJ1-6; the match to TRBD1 covers 10 bases. This CDR3 contains 15 residues. Per germline, CDR1 SGHRS and CDR2 YFSETQ. J was trimmed by 8 bases and V by 3 bases; bases with no gene match: 5. The CDR3 nucleotides are TGCGCCAGCAGCTACTCCGGGACAGGGGATTCACCCCTCCACTTT. Protein: CASSYSGTGDSPLHF.

The J gene is TRBJ1-2, the V gene TRBV2; the match to TRBD1 covers 7 bases. The V segment lost 6 bases and the J segment 8 bases; nucleotides outside the gene matches: 9. The germline V gene has CDR1 SNHLY and CDR2 FYNNEI. The CDR3 loop spans 13 amino acids. CDR3 DNA: TGTGCCAGCAGGGCGGGACAGTCTAAAGGCTACACCTTC. Translated, it gives CASRAGQSKGYTF.

This clone was found once. The V call is TRBV30, the J call TRBJ1-3, with D unclear. CDR3 size: 14 residues. Germline loops: CDR1 GTSNPN, CDR2 SVGIG (reference sequence). Deletions cut 5 bases from V and 0 bases from J, with 11 bases between. This CDR3 is CAWQSGSSGNTIYF. The DNA for the CDR3 is TGTGCCTGGCAATCGGGGTCCTCTGGAAACACCATATATTTT.

This chain links TRBV2 with TRBJ1-4, with 8 bases aligning to TRBD1. This CDR3 is built from 13 residues. V gave up 6 bases and J gave up 10 bases; unmatched junction bases: 7. Germline V lookup: CDR1 SNHLY, CDR2 FYNNEI. CDR3 amino acids: CASSGQGSGKLFF. The CDR3 nucleotides are TGTGCCAGCAGCGGACAGGGAAGTGGAAAACTGTTTTTT.

CDR3 residues: CASSWGGSRTYEQYF. CDR3 DNA sequence: TGTGCCAGCTCATGGGGGGGGAGTAGAACCTACGAGCAGTACTTC. The V call is TRBV7-9, the J call TRBJ2-7; 7 bases map to TRBD2. Germline assignment: CDR1 SEHNR and CDR2 FQNEAQ (reference sequence). V was pared by 8 bases and J by 2 bases, with 12 bases of the junction left unmatched. There are 15 residues in the CDR3.

Here the CDR3 DNA reads TGTGCCTCCAGGGTGACCCAAGAGACCCAGTACTTC. It translates to CASRVTQETQYF. This sequence joins TRBV30 and TRBJ2-5; a weak D match, TRBD1 (5 bases). Trimming removed 7 bases from V and 1 base from J, with 10 bases in between. CDR1 and CDR2 (germline): GTSNPN, SVGIG (reference sequence). CDR3 length equals 12 residues.

This clone was seen a single time. The chain couples TRBV6-5 to TRBJ1-2, with 10 bases that match TRBD1. The CDR3 totals 15 residues. Germline loops: CDR1 MNHEY, CDR2 SVGAGI. With 6 bases clipped from V and 8 bases from J, the junction kept 12 bases outside the gene matches. In DNA form, the CDR3 reads TGTGCCAGCAGGCTTGACAGGGGGCGCCGGGAAGGCTACACCTTC. Its translation is CASRLDRGRREGYTF.

The rearrangement links TRBV12-3 or TRBV12-4 to TRBJ2-7; no clear D. Trimming took off 5 bases at V and 6 bases at J, with 11 bases between the two ends. This CDR3 is built from 12 residues. The CDR3 bases are TGTGCCAGCAGTACCACAGACACCGAGCAGTACTTC. Its protein is CASSTTDTEQYF.

This chain connects TRBV29-1 to TRBJ1-1, with 8 bases that match TRBD1. The CDR3 is 14 residues long. V was clipped by 7 bases and J by 2 bases; unmatched bases: 9. CDR1 is SQVTM, CDR2 ANQGSEA, per germline. In DNA form, the CDR3 reads TGCAGCGGACAGGGGACGTTTCATAACACTGAAGCTTTCTTT. It translates to CSGQGTFHNTEAFF.

In regard to this clone: This sample also contains other DNA sequences that code for the same CDR3. The J gene is TRBJ1-6, the V gene TRBV7-6; 7 bases fit TRBD1. The junction had 7 bases not matched to a gene; V was cut back by 5 bases and J by 6 bases. CDR3 length equals 15 residues. Germline CDR1 and CDR2: SGHVS and FNYEAQ. The CDR3 nucleotides read TGTGCCAGCAGCCATGAACAGGGGTTTAATTCACCCCTCCACTTT. It encodes CASSHEQGFNSPLHF.

V gene TRBV2 combines with J gene TRBJ2-7, with 9 bases identical to TRBD1. Germline-derived CDR1 and CDR2 are SNHLY and FYNNEI. The CDR3 spans 14 residues. Trimming at V came to 6 bases and at J to 2 bases, leaving 5 bases not matched to a gene. The CDR3 DNA sequence: TGTGCCAGCAGACCAAACAGGGGGCCCTACGAGCAGTACTTC. Translated: CASRPNRGPYEQYF.